This TCR beta chain was documented in a study of blood T cell repertoires in COVID-19. Study details: The cDNA or gDNA used as material had been derived from T cells, B-cell-depleted T cells, or PBMCs.

Participants' own reports of clinical history determined their cohort assignment. Sequenced by immunoSEQ multiplex PCR; TCRdb stores in-frame clones only, minus some. The data contain hundreds of thousands of clones, roughly 84% of them singletons. The clonotype comes from a woman under 30 who had been exposed to COVID-19. The sequenced material came from PBMCs or T cells enriched from blood (not recorded which).

CDR3 protein: CASVGQVAEKLFF. CDR3 in DNA: TGTGCCAGCGTCGGACAGGTGGCTGAAAAACTGTTTTTT. The rearrangement joins TRBV2 to TRBJ1-4; 7 bases are a match to TRBD1. This CDR3 is 13 amino acids long. V shed 8 bases, J shed 7 bases, and the junction held 7 bases outside the gene matches. The germline gives CDR1 SNHLY, CDR2 FYNNEI.